This T cell receptor (beta chain) appears in the sequencing data of a study of metastatic and nonmetastatic thyroid tumors (dated by TCRdb to the early 2020s). For the wider study: The researchers compared repertoires between peripheral blood samples and tumor or nodule tissue samples from patients with malignant or benign thyroid disease.

Library preparation employed PCR. Sequencer: Illumina HiSeq 4000. High-throughput sequencing was used to profile the CDR3 region of the TCR beta-chain in every patient. The original pipeline was this. Drawing on CDR3 differences between clinicopathological groups, the researchers built a classifier meant to tell apart patients with distant-metastatic papillary thyroid cancer. The Shannon index was used to measure repertoire diversity, and the Morisita-Horn index was used to measure how similar tumor and blood repertoires were. TCRdb cleaned the public reads at Q25 with fastp, built clones with MiXCR and kept in-frame beta chains. The V and J calls here are based on TCRdb, not the publication. The sample data list around 13,000 clones, and around 21% of these were observed just once. The ten largest clonotypes hold 13% to 15% of the sample. Points on this clone: The clone's antigen remains unknown. Compared with germline, one end of the junction differs, possibly owing to a read error.

The full study reports these points: In both blood and tumor samples, malignant tumors were reported to have significantly higher TCR beta diversity than benign nodules.

None of the patients had been given any treatment before thyroid surgery. Patient clinical samples collected from about 2011 to 2019 were retrospectively analysed using T-cell receptor beta sequencing. The sequence was collected from a female donor with papillary thyroid cancer or a benign thyroid nodule (not recorded which). Some clones in this sample may be carry-over from other donors' samples. Sample: adjacent normal tissue.

The nucleotide sequence reads TGTTCCAGCGGGACTCCTTTTCAAGAGACCCAGTACTTC. Its translation is CSSGTPFQETQYF. This receptor chain uses TRBV3-1 and TRBJ2-5; the junction holds 7 bases that match TRBD2. There are 13 amino acids in the CDR3, from cysteine to phenylalanine inclusive. Here the CDR3 DNA is all that survives: 39 bases in frame from base 1. The germline V gene (reference sequence) supplies CDR1 LGHDT and CDR2 YNNKEL.